The 17 T cell receptor beta chains in this list originate from one sample, sequenced in a study of T cells after yellow fever vaccination. One entry per CDR3 protein results from TCRdb running MiXCR on the 5' RACE reads. This table holds some 320,000 distinct CDR3 sequences, 8.7% found once. Sequencing was performed on CD4+ T cells sorted from PBMCs, taken 5 days after the yellow fever booster vaccination. The receptors shown here come from a man aged 18 to 29 who received the YFV17D yellow fever vaccine.

The CDR3 is CASGVRHTEAFF. The CDR3 DNA follows: TGTGCCAGCGGGGTCAGGCACACTGAAGCTTTCTTT. The V call is TRBV2, the J call TRBJ1-1; D call uncertain. The CDR3 loop spans 12 amino acids. V dropped 8 bases and J dropped 3 bases, with 10 bases sitting between them. Germline loops: CDR1 SNHLY, CDR2 FYNNEI.

This clonotype has only a few counts. The chain carries TRBV6-5 and TRBJ1-2; D may be TRBD1 (6 bases). The CDR3 covers 14 residues. The V gene lost 5 bases and the J gene lost 8 bases, with 18 bases spanning the gap. Germline V gene sequence: CDR1 MNHEY, CDR2 SVGAGI. CDR3 in amino acids: CASSPPGGFGGYTF. The CDR3, as DNA: TGTGCCAGCAGTCCCCCCGGGGGCTTTGGCGGCTACACCTTC.

The chain combines TRBV5-1 with TRBJ2-7, with TRBD1 as a possible D gene (5 bases). This CDR3 has 13 residues. V lost 5 bases and J 1 base, leaving 10 bases between the germline ends. Germline V lookup: CDR1 SGHRS, CDR2 YFSETQ. CDR3 sequence (DNA): TGCGCCAGCAGGTCGACAGTTTCCTACGAGCAGTACTTC. Translating it yields CASRSTVSYEQYF. The full variable domain, its missing parts supplied by reference TRBV5-1 and TRBJ2-7, is KAGVTQTPRYLIKTRGQQVTLSCSPISGHRSVSWYQQTPGQGLQFLFEYFSETQRNKGNFPGRFSGRQFSNSRSEMNVSTLELGDSALYLCASRSTVSYEQYFGPGTRLTVT.

This clonotype was counted only a few times. This rearrangement joins TRBV6-5 to TRBJ2-3; TRBD2 might be the D (7 bases). V lost 1 base and J 5 bases, leaving 13 bases between the germline ends. Germline V CDR1 and CDR2: MNHEY, SVGAGI. The CDR3 loop spans 15 amino acids. CDR3 bases: TGTGCCAGCAGTTACTGGGGGGGCGCGGGAGATACGCAGTATTTT. It encodes CASSYWGGAGDTQYF.

The gene calls are TRBV6-6 and TRBJ2-7; D is ambiguous. The CDR3 is 13 amino acids. CDR1 MNHNY and CDR2 SVGAGI come from the germline V gene (reference sequence). Between the trimmed V and J ends, which lost 7 bases and 4 bases, there was a span of 14 bases. CDR3 in DNA: TGTGCCAGCACCGAAGAGATTAGGTACGAGCAGTACTTC. This encodes CASTEEIRYEQYF.

This clonotype was seen only a few times. This chain joins TRBV3-1 and TRBJ1-4; D unresolved. Looked up from germline, CDR1 is LGHDT and CDR2 is YNNKEL (reference sequence). This CDR3 has 16 residues. Trimming stripped 3 bases from V and 8 bases from J, with 19 bases between. The CDR3 loop is CASSHATSSSQEKLFF. As DNA, the CDR3 is TGTGCCAGCAGCCATGCCACGAGTTCTAGCCAAGAAAAACTGTTTTTT.

This clonotype was observed a handful of times. V gene TRBV24-1 combines with J gene TRBJ2-5, with D unclear. Looked up from germline, CDR1 is KGHDR and CDR2 is SFDVKD. This CDR3 contains 13 residues. V was trimmed by 0 bases and J by 3 bases, leaving 4 bases between them. The CDR3 is CATSDLLEETQYF. The CDR3 region has the DNA TGTGCCACCAGTGATTTGCTAGAAGAGACCCAGTACTTC.

There are a few counts of this clonotype. The chain couples TRBV4-3 to TRBJ1-2; D ambiguous. The CDR3 contains 14 residues. Germline V gene data show CDR1 as LGHNA and CDR2 as YSLEER. V dropped 0 bases and J dropped 5 bases, with 10 bases sitting between them. The CDR3: CASSQDFGDYGYTF. In DNA form, the CDR3 reads TGCGCCAGCAGCCAAGACTTTGGCGATTATGGCTACACCTTC.

This clonotype appeared a few times. The chain links TRBV7-2 to TRBJ1-5, with 7 bases aligning to TRBD1. V trimming: 2 bases; J trimming: 7 bases; junction bases outside the gene matches: 11. CDR1 is SGHTA and CDR2 is FQGNSA in the germline V gene. The CDR3 covers 16 residues. CDR3 DNA sequence: TGTGCCAGCAGCTTATCTGGCAGGGGGTCGGGACAGCCCCAGCATTTT. Its translation: CASSLSGRGSGQPQHF.

The chain couples TRBV7-2 to TRBJ2-7; unclear D gene. The V gene's germline CDR1 is SGHTA and CDR2 FQGNSA. CDR3 length: 12 amino acids. V lost 0 bases to trimming and J lost 4 bases, with 4 bases between them. In nucleotides, the CDR3 is TGTGCCAGCAGCTTAGCGCGATACGAGCAGTACTTC. This gives the protein CASSLARYEQYF.

The chain combines TRBV2 with TRBJ2-7, with 8 bases lining up with TRBD2. Germline V CDR1 and CDR2: SNHLY, FYNNEI. CDR3 length: 12 amino acids. V lost 8 bases to trimming and J lost 4 bases; unmatched junction nucleotides: 4. The CDR3 region has the DNA TGTGCCAGCTCGGGGGGGGAATACGAGCAGTACGTC. Protein: CASSGGEYEQYV.

This clonotype has a handful of counts. The chain is built from TRBV12-3 or TRBV12-4 and TRBJ2-7; D is perhaps TRBD1 or TRBD2 (5 bases each). There are 12 residues in the CDR3. Trimming stripped 6 bases from V and 2 bases from J, with 8 bases between. The CDR3 loop reads CASSRGAYEQYF. The CDR3 DNA sequence: TGTGCCAGCAGCCGAGGGGCCTACGAGCAGTACTTC.

The chain couples TRBV2 to TRBJ2-2; D might be TRBD2 (6 bases). This CDR3 has 15 amino acids. With 5 bases removed from V and 7 bases from J, the gap between germline ends came to 17 bases. Germline-derived CDR1 and CDR2 are SNHLY and FYNNEI. The CDR3, as DNA: TGTGCCAGCAGTCCGGGACTCCCGACGGACGGGGAGCTGTTTTTT. Encoded protein: CASSPGLPTDGELFF.

The V and J genes are TRBV4-1 and TRBJ2-2; D unresolved. This CDR3 region has 12 residues. The V and J ends lost 1 base and 8 bases respectively, with 5 bases between them. Germline CDR1 is MGHRA and CDR2 is YSYEKL. The chain's CDR3 is CASSQVLGELFF. CDR3 nucleotides: TGCGCCAGCAGCCAAGTCTTAGGGGAGCTGTTTTTT.

This clonotype was seen a handful of times. The rearrangement links TRBV5-1 to TRBJ2-5; D gene ambiguous. The CDR3 spans 14 residues. V lost 0 bases, J lost 4 bases, and 10 bases lay in between. CDR1 is SGHRS and CDR2 is YFSETQ in the germline V gene. CDR3 residues: CASSLEVVAETQYF. In nucleotides, the CDR3 is TGCGCCAGCAGCTTGGAGGTTGTCGCAGAGACCCAGTACTTC.

Only a few counts were recorded for this clonotype. CDR3 DNA: TGTGCCAGCAGCTTAGCCTCTAGCTCCTACGAGCAGTACTTC. Protein product: CASSLASSSYEQYF. The chain joins TRBV7-9 to TRBJ2-7; no reliable D call. CDR1 is SEHNR, CDR2 FQNEAQ, per germline (reference sequence). CDR3 size: 14 residues. Deletions cut 0 bases from V and 0 bases from J, with 6 bases between.

The gene calls are TRBV5-1 and TRBJ1-6; 7 bases line up with TRBD1. The CDR3 is made up of 15 amino acids. Germline V gene sequence: CDR1 SGHRS, CDR2 YFSETQ. Trimming at V came to 3 bases and at J to 7 bases, leaving 7 bases not matched to a gene. This CDR3 reads CASSSQGTENSPLHF. The CDR3 DNA sequence: TGCGCCAGCAGCTCGCAAGGGACAGAGAATTCACCCCTCCACTTT.